Listed below are T cell receptor beta chains from one sample, sequenced in a study of Ad26.COV2.S vaccination and SARS-CoV-2 variants. Repertoires were generated with immunoSEQ multiplex PCR, while TCRdb's copy carries only in-frame clones and drops some. The sample holds around 450,000 clones, roughly 90% seen once. This material consisted of peripheral blood, taken in a trial of Ad26.COV2.S vaccine versus placebo. These receptors all stem from a person aged 18-65 years who received the Ad26.COV2.S COVID-19 vaccine or a placebo. Each CDR3 is given with its conserved first and last residue. Fields, in order: clone size, V gene, D gene, J gene, CDR3 DNA, CDR3 protein. The D gene is left open where the match is weak. Expanded clones get a size class; other rows say once, few or many, or leave the size out.

-	TRBV10-3	-	TRBJ2-3	TGTGCCATCAGTGAGAGGGGCCAGTCCACAGATACGCAGTATTTT	CAISERGQSTDTQYF
once	TRBV12-3/TRBV12-4	-	TRBJ1-1	TGTGCCAGCAGCCTACAGGGGAACACTGAAGCTTTCTTT	CASSLQGNTEAFF
-	TRBV7-9	-	TRBJ1-2	TGTGCCAGCAGCTTAGGAGAATCAGAGCGCCTCTATGGCTACACCTTC	CASSLGESERLYGYTF
-	TRBV6-6	-	TRBJ1-6	TGTGCCAGCAGTTACTCAGCGGGGGATAATTCACCCCTCCACTTT	CASSYSAGDNSPLHF
-	TRBV11-2	TRBD1	TRBJ2-5	TGTGCCAGCAGCGGGACAGAGTACCAAGAGACCCAGTACTTC	CASSGTEYQETQYF
-	TRBV6-6	-	TRBJ1-5	TGTGCCAGCAGTTACTCAGGGGGGGCGCAACAGCCCCAGCATTTT	CASSYSGGAQQPQHF
-	TRBV6-6	TRBD2	TRBJ2-7	TGTGCCAGCAGCCTAGGGACTAGCATCTACGAGCAGTACTTC	CASSLGTSIYEQYF
-	TRBV5-4	-	TRBJ1-2	TGTGCCAGCAGTCGGGGGGGCGAGGGCTATGGCTACACCTTC	CASSRGGEGYGYTF
-	TRBV5-5	-	TRBJ2-7	TGTGCCAGCAGCCTACAGGGATTGGAATGGTACGAGCAGTACTTC	CASSLQGLEWYEQYF
-	TRBV7-2	TRBD2	TRBJ2-5	TGTGCCAGCAGCCCGGGACTAGAACAAGAGACCCAGTACTTC	CASSPGLEQETQYF
-	TRBV5-1	-	TRBJ1-2	TGCGCCAGCAGTGCACAGGGCCTAGGCTACACCTTC	CASSAQGLGYTF
-	TRBV9	-	TRBJ2-3	TGTGCCAGCAGCCCGGGCGGGTCAGATACGCAGTATTTT	CASSPGGSDTQYF
once	TRBV3-1/TRBV3-2	-	TRBJ2-7	TGTGCCAGCAGCCCTTCCCCCTACGAGCAGTACTTC	CASSPSPYEQYF
-	TRBV27	-	TRBJ2-3	TGTGCCAGCAGTCGTGGTGGCACAGATACGCAGTATTTT	CASSRGGTDTQYF
once	TRBV4-3	-	TRBJ1-6	TGCGCCAGCAGCCAAGCCGGATGGTACGAACCAGGTGGGAATTCACCCCTCCACTTT	CASSQAGWYEPGGNSPLHF
-	TRBV4-3	-	TRBJ1-6	TGCGCCAGCAGCCCTTGGAGGGGAAGTAATTCACCCCTCCACTTT	CASSPWRGSNSPLHF
-	TRBV5-5	-	TRBJ2-7	TGTGCCAGCAGCTTCGAAGGTTTATCCTCCTACGAGCAGTACTTC	CASSFEGLSSYEQYF
-	TRBV11-2	-	TRBJ2-1	TGTGCCAGCAGCTTAGGCGGGACGTCCTACAATGAGCAGTTCTTC	CASSLGGTSYNEQFF
once	TRBV7-2	TRBD2	TRBJ2-7	TGTGCCAGCAGCAAGCGGACTAGCGGGAACCTCGAGCAGTACTTC	CASSKRTSGNLEQYF
-	TRBV11-2	TRBD2	TRBJ2-3	TGTGCCAGCAGCCCCCTAGCGGGAGGGTTTCAAGCGGATACGCAGTATTTT	CASSPLAGGFQADTQYF
once	TRBV28	-	TRBJ1-5	TGTGCCAGCAGTTTTACGGACCCGGCAGCCCAGCATTTT	CASSFTDPAAQHF
-	TRBV4-2	-	TRBJ1-2	TGTGCCAGCAGCCTCTATCCGGCGCAGAGTAACTATGGCTACACCTTC	CASSLYPAQSNYGYTF
-	TRBV27	-	TRBJ1-6	TGTGCCAGCAGTTTGTATCAGGGCGCAAATTCACCCCTCCACTTT	CASSLYQGANSPLHF
once	TRBV9	TRBD2	TRBJ2-3	TGTGCCAGCAGCCCCGTGCTAGCGGGAGTTACAGATACGCAGTATTTT	CASSPVLAGVTDTQYF
few	TRBV6-1	TRBD1	TRBJ2-7	TGTGCCAGCAGTGAAAGGGGGCTGGCTGAGCAGTACTTC	CASSERGLAEQYF
-	TRBV6-2/TRBV6-3	-	TRBJ2-2	TGTGCCAGCAGTTACGGCGGGGAGCTGTTTTTT	CASSYGGELFF
-	TRBV4-1	-	TRBJ2-7	TGCGCCAGCAGCCAAGAAGCGGACACCATCTACGAGCAGTACTTC	CASSQEADTIYEQYF
-	TRBV12-1	-	TRBJ1-5	TGTGCCAGCAGTTACGAATTAGGGTGTAATCAGCCCCAGCATTTT	CASSYELGCNQPQHF
-	TRBV4-3	-	TRBJ2-2	TGCGCCAGCAGCCCTAACGCGGTCACTGCCAGAAACACCGGGGAGCTGTTTTTT	CASSPNAVTARNTGELFF
-	TRBV19	-	TRBJ2-7	TGTGCCAGCCCAGCACTACCGACCAACTCCTACGAGCAGTACTTC	CASPALPTNSYEQYF
-	TRBV6-2/TRBV6-3	-	TRBJ2-7	TGTGCCAGCAGTTACTCGAAGGTAGGAGGGGGCTACGAGCAGTACTTC	CASSYSKVGGGYEQYF
-	TRBV9	-	TRBJ2-1	TGTGCCAGCAGCGTAGAACAGTTCGGATACAATGAGCAGTTCTTC	CASSVEQFGYNEQFF
-	TRBV7-3	-	TRBJ2-5	TGTGCCAGCAGCTTACTGCGGGGAGAGACCCAGTACTTC	CASSLLRGETQYF
once	TRBV12-3/TRBV12-4	-	TRBJ2-1	TGTGCCAGCAGCCAACACAATGAGCAGTTCTTC	CASSQHNEQFF
-	TRBV18	TRBD1	TRBJ2-1	TGTGCCAGCTCACCGGGACAGAACAATGAGCAGTTCTTC	CASSPGQNNEQFF
-	TRBV18	TRBD1	TRBJ2-3	TGTGCCAGCTCACCGGCGACAGGGGGCTCAGATACGCAGTATTTT	CASSPATGGSDTQYF
few	TRBV5-3	TRBD1	TRBJ2-1	TGTGCCAGAAGCTTCGTTGAGACAGGGGATGTCTCTCAGTTCTTC	CARSFVETGDVSQFF
-	TRBV3-1/TRBV3-2	TRBD2	TRBJ2-7	TGTGCCAGCAGCCAAGGGGGACTAGCGGGTATCTTTAGCTCCTACGAGCAGTACTTC	CASSQGGLAGIFSSYEQYF
-	TRBV6-5	TRBD2	TRBJ2-7	TGTGCCAGCAGTTACTCGGGGAGGGTGAACGAGCAGTACTTC	CASSYSGRVNEQYF
-	TRBV7-8	TRBD2	TRBJ2-7	TGTGCCAGCAGCTTAAGACTAGCGGGAGGGTCGAGCTCCTACGAGCAGTACTTC	CASSLRLAGGSSSYEQYF
-	TRBV24-1	-	TRBJ1-2	TGTGCCACCAGTGGGACAGATCATAGTTTCTATGGCTACACCTTC	CATSGTDHSFYGYTF
-	TRBV18	TRBD2	TRBJ2-1	TGTGCCAGCACGGGACTAGCGGGAGTCCCGAACAATGAGCAGTTCTTC	CASTGLAGVPNNEQFF
once	TRBV7-9	TRBD2	TRBJ2-3	TGTGCCAGCAGCCCCGTAACTAGCGGGAGTTCAGATACGCAGTATTTT	CASSPVTSGSSDTQYF